The 7 T cell receptor beta chains below were found in one sample sequenced in a study of CD8+CD57+ T cells in acquired aplastic anemia. It was patients with CD8+CD57+ cell expansion by flow cytometry who were chosen for sequencing. Genomic DNA acted as the template from which TCR beta VDJ combination and CDR3 sequence profiling were carried out. From the reads, TCRdb called clonotypes with MiXCR, one entry per CDR3 protein. The table has hundreds of thousands of distinct CDR3 sequences, around 49% seen once; the top ten hold just under 20%. The sample taken for sequencing was sorted CD4+, CD8+, or CD8+CD57+ T cells (not recorded which) from PBMCs. Receptors originate from a human donor with aplastic anemia.

This clonotype was seen ten or more times. This chain links TRBV5-1 with TRBJ1-1; TRBD1 might be the D (6 bases). Trimming left V 2 bases short and J 1 base short, with 12 bases between. The CDR3 sequence is 15 residues long. Germline V gene sequence: CDR1 SGHRS, CDR2 YFSETQ. The chain's CDR3 is CASSFSAGENTEAFF. CDR3 sequence (DNA): TGCGCCAGCAGCTTCTCGGCAGGGGAGAACACTGAAGCTTTCTTT.

This clonotype was observed many times. This chain uses TRBV12-3 or TRBV12-4 with TRBJ1-4, with TRBD1 matching over 9 bases. The CDR3 length is 12 residues. The CDR3 sequence is CASGTGREKLFF. CDR3 sequence (DNA): TGTGCATCCGGGACAGGGAGGGAAAAACTGTTTTTT.

On this clonotype: This may stem from a read error, because a much larger clone lies one nucleotide away. This chain uses TRBV7-2 with TRBJ2-1; no reliable D call. The CDR3 consists of 13 residues. Germline CDR1 is SGHTA and CDR2 is FQGNSA. The CDR3 here is CASGLNGGSEQFF. The DNA of the CDR3 is TGTGCCAGCGGCTTAAATGGCGGAAGTGAGCAGTTCTTC.

This rearrangement joins TRBV7-8 to TRBJ1-2; tentative D call: TRBD1 (5 bases). With 6 bases removed from V and 6 bases from J, the gap between germline ends came to 17 bases. Germline assignment: CDR1 SGHVS and CDR2 FQNEAQ. The CDR3 has 14 residues. The CDR3 DNA reads as TGTGCCAGCAGTCCCCGGACACATCCCGATGGCTACACCTTC. The encoded protein is CASSPRTHPDGYTF.

The rearrangement joins TRBV28 to TRBJ1-6; a possible D gene is TRBD1 (6 bases). The CDR3 has 14 residues. Germline CDR1 and CDR2: MDHEN and SYDVKM. V was clipped by 3 bases and J by 10 bases, with 13 bases between them. The CDR3 region has the DNA TGTGCCAGCAGTTTCTACAGGGAGGGCTCACCCCTCCACTTT. Translation: CASSFYREGSPLHF.

This clonotype was observed at least ten times. The J gene is TRBJ1-5, the V gene TRBV20-1; weak D call: TRBD1 (5 bases). The germline gives CDR1 DFQATT, CDR2 SNEGSKA (reference sequence). V was clipped by 0 bases and J by 4 bases, with 10 bases between them. This CDR3 spans 14 amino acids. The CDR3 region is CSARERGRNQPQHF. As DNA, the CDR3 is TGCAGTGCTAGAGAGAGGGGAAGGAATCAGCCCCAGCATTTT.

Turning to this clonotype: Germline and junction disagree at one end, which may indicate a read error. The chain couples TRBV19 to TRBJ2-3; TRBD2 matches 10 bases. This CDR3 comprises 13 residues. The germline CDR1 and CDR2 sequences are LNHDA and SQIVND (reference sequence). The CDR3: CATASGSTDTRYF. The CDR3 DNA is TGTGCAACGGCTAGCGGGAGCACAGATACGCGGTATTTT.